A single sample gave rise to the 21 T cell receptor beta chains below, sequenced in a study of OX40 agonist ivuxolimab in advanced cancers. Measured with immunoSEQ multiplex PCR; TCRdb has only the in-frame clones, and not every one. The table lists some 70,000 clones, 80% of them singletons. Sample: CD4+ or CD8+ T cells sorted from blood, taken in a trial of the OX40 agonist ivuxolimab. The receptors here all came from an adult with an advanced solid tumor such as melanoma, head and neck, liver or kidney cancer.

The CDR3 here is CASSSRPGTPNTGELFF. The CDR3 DNA reads as TGTGCCAGCAGCTCCCGGCCCGGGACGCCTAACACCGGGGAGCTGTTTTTT. The chain carries TRBV7-2 and TRBJ2-2; tentatively, D is TRBD1 or TRBD2 (5 bases each). The germline V and J ends were trimmed by 4 bases and 2 bases, with 17 bases remaining between them. The CDR3 has 17 residues. Germline CDR1 and CDR2: SGHTA and FQGNSA.

The V and J genes are TRBV5-1 and TRBJ2-7, with TRBD1 matching 7 bases. Germline CDR1 and CDR2: SGHRS and YFSETQ. With 9 bases clipped from V and 3 bases from J, the junction kept 15 bases outside the gene matches. The CDR3 covers 15 residues. For the CDR3, the DNA is TGCGCCACCCCTTCGACAGGGAGCTTCTACTACGAGCAGTACGTC. It translates to CATPSTGSFYYEQYV.

The chain combines TRBV7-8 with TRBJ1-1; maybe TRBD1 (6 bases). The CDR3 contains 12 residues. Looked up from germline, CDR1 is SGHVS and CDR2 is FQNEAQ. Between the trimmed V and J ends, which lost 5 bases and 11 bases, there was a span of 15 bases. CDR3 coding DNA: TGTGCCAGCAGCCCCCCGGGGGGGGCCGCTTTCTTT. Its translation is CASSPPGGAAFF.

This chain connects TRBV7-3 to TRBJ2-2, with 8 bases that match TRBD2. The V and J ends lost 6 bases and 3 bases, in that order; junction bases with no gene match: 9. The CDR3 covers 16 residues. The V gene's germline CDR1 is SGHTA and CDR2 FQGTGA. CDR3 region: CASSPYSGTYTGELFF. CDR3 DNA: TGTGCCAGCAGTCCTTATAGCGGGACATACACCGGGGAGCTGTTTTTT.

This clone was seen once. The CDR3 DNA reads TGTGCCAGCAGTTTACGAGGAGAGACCCAGTACTTC. The encoded protein is CASSLRGETQYF. The V gene is TRBV27, the J gene TRBJ2-5; D remains unclear. Germline CDR1 MNHEY, CDR2 SMNVEV (reference sequence). The V and J ends lost 2 bases and 4 bases respectively, with 5 bases between them. The CDR3 consists of 12 residues.

The rearrangement joins TRBV11-2 to TRBJ2-1, with TRBD2 matching 10 bases. Germline lookup yields CDR1 SGHAT and CDR2 FQNNGV. The trim removed 3 bases at V and 9 bases at J, leaving 20 bases unmatched. The CDR3 covers 19 residues. For the CDR3, the DNA is TGTGCCAGCAGCTTGGGTGTACCCCGAGCGGGAGGGCTATTGGGTGAGCAGTTCTTC. Translation: CASSLGVPRAGGLLGEQFF.

This clone occurred once. This chain joins TRBV7-2 and TRBJ1-5; D unresolved. This CDR3 comprises 13 residues. Germline CDR1 and CDR2: SGHTA and FQGNSA. V was clipped by 1 base and J by 6 bases, with 7 bases between them. The CDR3 here is CASSLVGSQPQHF. CDR3 sequence (DNA): TGTGCCAGCAGCTTAGTGGGAAGTCAGCCCCAGCATTTT.

The rearrangement links TRBV7-2 to TRBJ2-1, with 8 positions matching TRBD2. CDR3 size: 16 residues. J was trimmed by 6 bases and V by 8 bases; bases with no gene match: 15. The germline CDR1 and CDR2 sequences are SGHTA and FQGNSA. CDR3 bases: TGTGCCAGCCGAGGGGGTTGGCGGGGGGCAGGCAATGAGCAGTTCTTC. Residues: CASRGGWRGAGNEQFF.

V and J are TRBV7-2 and TRBJ2-6, with D hard to call. Germline lookup yields CDR1 SGHTA and CDR2 FQGNSA. The CDR3 sequence is 16 residues long. The V and J ends lost 5 bases and 1 base respectively, with 12 bases between them. The CDR3 DNA reads as TGTGCCAGCAGCCCAGGACCGTCATCTGGGGCCAACGTCCTGACTTTC. Its protein product is CASSPGPSSGANVLTF.

This clone was picked up one time. The CDR3 region is CASSVLVRGSYGYTF. Here the CDR3 DNA reads TGTGCCAGCAGTGTCTTGGTTCGGGGGAGCTATGGCTACACCTTC. The V gene is TRBV2, the J gene TRBJ1-2; D might be TRBD1 (5 bases). Trimming took off 4 bases at V and 4 bases at J, with 16 bases between the two ends. This CDR3 spans 15 amino acids. The germline V gene has CDR1 SNHLY and CDR2 FYNNEI. The variable domain in full, with the rest retrieved from reference TRBV2 and TRBJ1-2, is EPEVTQTPSHQVTQMGQEVILRCVPISNHLYFYWYRQILGQKVEFLVSFYNNEISEKSEIFDDQFSVERPDGSNFTLKIRSTKLEDSAMYFCASSVLVRGSYGYTFGSGTRLTVV.

The V call is TRBV6-5, the J call TRBJ1-1; D not certain. Germline CDR1 MNHEY, CDR2 SVGAGI. V was trimmed by 0 bases and J by 1 base, leaving 9 bases between them. The CDR3 covers 15 residues. This CDR3 is CASSYSNGWNTEAFF. CDR3 DNA: TGTGCCAGCAGTTACTCGAATGGGTGGAACACTGAAGCTTTCTTT.

The V and J genes are TRBV5-4 and TRBJ2-7; no firm D call. Germline V gene data show CDR1 as SGHNT and CDR2 as YYREEE (reference sequence). CDR3 size: 12 residues. Deletions cut 2 bases from V and 6 bases from J, with 9 bases between. CDR3 coding DNA: TGTGCCAGCAGCTTAAGGGCCGGCGAGCAGTACTTC. Translating gives CASSLRAGEQYF. Drawing the rest from reference TRBV5-4 and TRBJ2-7, the complete variable domain is ETGVTQSPTHLIKTRGQQVTLRCSSQSGHNTVSWYQQALGQGPQFIFQYYREEENGRGNFPPRFSGLQFPNYSSELNVNALELDDSALYLCASSLRAGEQYFGPGTRLTVT.

This chain uses TRBV10-2 with TRBJ2-7; 8 bases line up with TRBD1. This CDR3 is 14 amino acids long. Looked up from germline, CDR1 is WSHSY and CDR2 is SAAADI. Germline trimming cut 3 bases from V and 0 bases from J; bases unmatched to any gene: 1. CDR3 DNA sequence: TGCGCCAGCAGTGAACAGGGGGGCTCCTACGAGCAGTACGTC. Its protein product is CASSEQGGSYEQYV.

The chain recombines TRBV9 with TRBJ1-4, with TRBD1 matching 9 bases. Looked up from germline, CDR1 is SGDLS and CDR2 is YYNGEE. CDR3 length: 15 amino acids. Germline trimming cut 0 bases from V and 8 bases from J; bases unmatched to any gene: 5. DNA for the CDR3: TGTGCCAGCAGCGTAGGGACAGGGGATCGGGAAAAACTGTTTTTT. This sequence encodes CASSVGTGDREKLFF.

Only one count was recorded for this clone. The J gene is TRBJ2-2, the V gene TRBV28; D is unresolved. Germline CDR1 is MDHEN and CDR2 is SYDVKM. V lost 4 bases and J lost 5, with 11 bases in between. The CDR3 loop spans 14 amino acids. Here the CDR3 DNA reads TGTGCCAGCAGTTCTTGGCGGAGAACCGGGGAGCTGTTTTTT. It is translated as CASSSWRRTGELFF.

The chain links TRBV15 to TRBJ2-7, with unresolved D. The ends were cut back, 0 bases at V and 2 bases at J, with 5 bases in the middle. The CDR3 is 13 residues long. Looked up from germline, CDR1 is LNHNV and CDR2 is YYDKDF (reference sequence). Here the CDR3 DNA reads TGTGCCACCAGCAGAGACCTAGCCTACGAGCAGTACTTC. Amino acids: CATSRDLAYEQYF. Full variable domain (outside the CDR3, taken from reference TRBV15 and TRBJ2-7): DAMVIQNPRYQVTQFGKPVTLSCSQTLNHNVMYWYQQKSSQAPKLLFHYYDKDFNNEADTPDNFQSRRPNTSFCFLDIRSPGLGDTAMYLCATSRDLAYEQYFGPGTRLTVT.

The chain combines TRBV29-1 with TRBJ2-3; TRBD2 matches at 9 bases. The ends lost 6 bases at V and 8 bases at J; junction bases unmatched: 12. The CDR3 spans 14 residues. In germline, CDR1 is SQVTM, CDR2 ANQGSEA. The DNA for the CDR3 is TGCAGCGTCGTTAGCGGGGGTAGCGCTGGTACGCAGTATTTT. Translating gives CSVVSGGSAGTQYF.

Regarding this clone: Distinct nucleotide sequences in the sample also encode this CDR3. The genes are TRBV7-8 and TRBJ1-2; no clear D gene. This CDR3 has 15 amino acids. Trimming left V 4 bases short and J 8 bases short, with 20 bases between. CDR1 is SGHVS and CDR2 is FQNEAQ in the germline V gene. Here the CDR3 reads CASSSFSEALYGYTF. The CDR3 region has the DNA TGTGCCAGCAGCTCGTTTTCAGAGGCGCTGTACGGCTACACCTTC.

The rearrangement links TRBV4-2 to TRBJ2-5; D may correspond to TRBD1 or TRBD2 (5 bases each). Trimming removed 1 base from V and 4 bases from J, with 13 bases in between. The CDR3 length is 15 residues. Germline loops: CDR1 LGHNA, CDR2 YNFKEQ. The CDR3, as DNA: TGTGCCAGCAGCCAAGGAAATGGGGCGGGAGAGACCCAGTACTTC. Encoded protein: CASSQGNGAGETQYF.

The rearrangement uses TRBV4-3 and TRBJ1-4, with D uncertain. This CDR3 comprises 14 residues. Germline lookup yields CDR1 LGHNA and CDR2 YSLEER. Trimming took 1 base from V and 6 from J, leaving 9 bases between them. As DNA, the CDR3 is TGCGCCAGCAGCCAAGCGGGAGGCGATGAAAAACTGTTTTTT. It is translated as CASSQAGGDEKLFF.

The chain combines TRBV9 with TRBJ2-7, with TRBD1 matching over 8 bases. J gave up 3 bases and V 2 bases, and 10 bases lay outside the gene matches. There are 16 residues in the CDR3. Germline values: CDR1 SGDLS, CDR2 YYNGEE. Written as DNA, the CDR3 is TGTGCCAGCAGCGTTCACCCGGGACAGGTAGTCTACGAGCAGTACGTC. This codes for CASSVHPGQVVYEQYV.